A selection of T cell receptor beta chains follows, all from one sample in a study of response to subunit inactivated influenza vaccine. One entry per CDR3 protein, called by TCRdb with MiXCR from the RT-PCR reads. The profile shows fewer than 200,000 distinct CDR3 sequences, approximately 8.7% of them singletons. Sequenced material: non-naive T cells sorted from PBMCs, taken on the day of vaccination. The receptor set was obtained from a man aged 45 to 65 who received an inactivated influenza vaccine. Both conserved end residues are part of each CDR3. D genes are given only for firm matches. Clone size is not always given. Where it is, it says once, few, many or a class for expanded clones.

j_call | clone_size | d_call | v_call | cdr3_aa | cdr3_nt
TRBJ2-5 | few | TRBD2 | TRBV5-4 | CASSFDPTSGGKTQYF | TGTGCCAGCAGCTTCGACCCGACTAGCGGGGGAAAGACCCAGTACTTC
TRBJ2-7 | - | - | TRBV18 | CASSPPAPEYEQYF | TGTGCCAGCTCACCACCTGCGCCGGAGTACGAGCAGTACTTC
TRBJ1-1 | few | TRBD1 | TRBV19 | CASTDRGRTEAFF | TGTGCCAGTACTGACAGGGGAAGGACTGAAGCTTTCTTT
TRBJ1-2 | - | TRBD1 | TRBV27 | CASSSRPVDRDGYTF | TGTGCCAGCAGTTCACGACCCGTGGACAGGGATGGCTACACCTTC
TRBJ2-1 | many | - | TRBV7-9 | CASSLMTGTGNEQFF | TGTGCCAGCAGCTTAATGACCGGGACGGGGAATGAGCAGTTCTTC
TRBJ2-3 | - | TRBD2 | TRBV20-1 | CSPTSGSTDTQYF | TGCAGCCCGACTAGCGGGAGCACAGATACGCAGTATTTT
TRBJ1-5 | few | TRBD1 | TRBV12-3/TRBV12-4 | CASSSTGRQPQHF | TGTGCCAGCAGTTCGACAGGGAGACAGCCCCAGCATTTT
TRBJ1-5 | few | TRBD1 | TRBV18 | CASSPQGQGSQPQHF | TGTGCCAGCTCACCACAGGGACAGGGTAGTCAGCCCCAGCATTTT
TRBJ2-1 | many | - | TRBV5-1 | CASSLDGGPYNEQFF | TGCGCCAGCAGCTTGGATGGGGGCCCCTACAATGAGCAGTTCTTC
TRBJ1-2 | many | - | TRBV3-1 | CASSQDGRQLYGYTF | TGTGCCAGCAGCCAAGATGGAAGACAACTCTATGGCTACACCTTC
TRBJ2-7 | - | TRBD2 | TRBV3-1 | CASSQDLSGSKNEQYF | TGTGCCAGCAGCCAAGATCTGAGCGGGAGTAAAAACGAGCAGTACTTC
TRBJ2-3 | - | TRBD2 | TRBV20-1 | CSANPSGLAGTDTQYF | TGCAGTGCCAATCCTTCGGGACTAGCGGGGACAGATACGCAGTATTTT
TRBJ2-1 | few | - | TRBV7-6 | CASSSVTDGDNEQFF | TGTGCCAGCAGCTCCGTTACCGACGGAGACAATGAGCAGTTCTTC
TRBJ1-4 | few | - | TRBV25-1 | CASKRTGRPNEKLFF | TGTGCCAGCAAACGAACAGGGAGGCCTAATGAAAAACTGTTTTTT
TRBJ2-1 | - | - | TRBV6-2/TRBV6-3 | CASSGFGGRTNEQFF | TGTGCCAGCAGTGGATTTGGGGGGAGGACCAATGAGCAGTTCTTC
TRBJ2-7 | few | - | TRBV7-6 | CASSLSSTYEQYF | TGTGCCAGCAGCTTGTCTTCTACCTACGAGCAGTACTTC
TRBJ2-5 | few | - | TRBV7-1 | CASSSQFSPPQVRRRGEETQYF | TGTGCCAGCAGCTCCCAATTCTCCCCTCCCCAAGTCCGAAGGCGGGGTGAGGAGACCCAGTACTTC
TRBJ2-7 | many | - | TRBV7-8 | CASSLSGASEGREQYF | TGTGCCAGCAGCTTATCGGGCGCTAGCGAGGGTAGGGAGCAGTACTTC
TRBJ2-1 | - | TRBD2 | TRBV20-1 | CSAIGREGPTYNEQFF | TGCAGTGCTATTGGGCGGGAGGGTCCCACCTACAATGAGCAGTTCTTC
TRBJ1-4 | few | - | TRBV5-5 | CASSLLQGGVEKLFF | TGTGCCAGCAGCTTGTTACAGGGAGGTGTGGAAAAACTGTTTTTT
TRBJ2-2 | many | - | TRBV7-2 | CASSSRAVSAGELFF | TGTGCCAGCAGCTCCCGGGCGGTCTCCGCCGGGGAGCTGTTTTTT
TRBJ2-5 | - | TRBD2 | TRBV6-2/TRBV6-3 | CASSYSVRLAGEQETQYF | TGTGCCAGCAGTTACTCAGTTCGACTAGCGGGGGAACAAGAGACCCAGTACTTC
TRBJ2-7 | - | - | TRBV19 | CASSIFYGTRGGEQYF | TGTGCCAGTAGTATATTCTACGGGACAAGGGGCGGCGAGCAGTACTTC
TRBJ2-5 | few | - | TRBV2 | CASREPQETQYF | TGTGCCAGCAGGGAACCCCAAGAGACCCAGTACTTC
TRBJ2-2 | many | - | TRBV6-5 | CASSYLVKGNTGELFF | TGTGCCAGCAGTTACCTGGTGAAGGGGAACACCGGGGAGCTGTTTTTT
TRBJ2-7 | - | TRBD1 | TRBV11-1 | CASSPGQGAFNEQYF | TGTGCCAGCAGCCCTGGACAGGGTGCCTTCAACGAGCAGTACTTC
TRBJ1-1 | few | TRBD1 | TRBV10-3 | CAIRADRDTEAFF | TGTGCCATCAGGGCGGACAGGGACACTGAAGCTTTCTTT
TRBJ1-1 | - | - | TRBV3-1 | CASSPEVGTEAFF | TGTGCCAGCAGCCCCGAGGTAGGGACTGAAGCTTTCTTT
TRBJ2-5 | many | - | TRBV12-3/TRBV12-4 | CASSLYLSRGETQYF | TGTGCCAGCAGTTTATACTTGTCCAGAGGAGAGACCCAGTACTTC
TRBJ1-1 | - | - | TRBV6-4 | CASSASPNTEAFF | TGTGCCAGCAGTGCTTCACCAAACACTGAAGCTTTCTTT
TRBJ1-5 | many | - | TRBV28 | CASNDFNQPQHF | TGTGCCAGCAATGATTTCAATCAGCCCCAGCATTTT
TRBJ2-3 | many | - | TRBV7-7 | CASSPAALGITDTQYF | TGTGCCAGCAGCCCCGCCGCCCTAGGAATCACAGATACGCAGTATTTT
TRBJ2-3 | - | - | TRBV20-1 | CSATPLLRTDTQYF | TGCAGTGCTACCCCCTTGTTGCGAACAGATACGCAGTATTTT
TRBJ1-2 | many | - | TRBV12-3/TRBV12-4 | CASSSGANYGYTF | TGTGCCAGCAGTTCGGGAGCTAACTATGGCTACACCTTC
TRBJ1-1 | - | - | TRBV12-3/TRBV12-4 | CASSPPGATAFF | TGTGCCAGCAGCCCACCGGGGGCTACAGCTTTCTTT
TRBJ2-1 | many | - | TRBV25-1 | CASTRVSNEQFF | TGTGCCAGCACCAGGGTCAGTAATGAGCAGTTCTTC
TRBJ1-5 | - | - | TRBV6-1 | CASSPQGYGQPQHF | TGTGCCAGCAGTCCCCAGGGATACGGTCAGCCCCAGCATTTT
TRBJ2-7 | few | TRBD1 | TRBV6-2/TRBV6-3 | CASSYGGTGAYEQYF | TGTGCCAGCAGCTACGGGGGGACAGGGGCCTACGAGCAGTACTTC
TRBJ2-3 | - | - | TRBV4-2 | CASSQVIRTDTQYF | TGTGCCAGCAGCCAAGTTATACGCACAGATACGCAGTATTTT
TRBJ2-1 | few | TRBD1 | TRBV5-4 | CASRTGTGSYNEQFF | TGTGCCAGCAGGACCGGGACAGGGTCCTACAATGAGCAGTTCTTC
TRBJ2-1 | - | - | TRBV20-1 | CSAPEQEQFF | TGCAGTGCTCCCGAGCAAGAGCAGTTCTTC
TRBJ2-5 | - | - | TRBV12-3/TRBV12-4 | CASSEGASAMGETQYF | TGTGCCAGCAGTGAGGGGGCTAGCGCGATGGGAGAGACCCAGTACTTC